The 17 T cell receptor beta chains given below trace back to one sample, sequenced in a study of cytomegalovirus exposure and HLA in healthy donors. The study ran its PCR with 60 Vbeta and 13 Jbeta primers. Produced via immunoSEQ multiplex PCR; TCRdb's table is partial and in-frame only. The sample carries around 140,000 clones, about three fifths recorded once. The specimen sequenced was PBMCs. The receptor set was obtained from a male donor in good health and CMV-seronegative.

The rearrangement links TRBV2 to TRBJ1-2; possibly TRBD1 for D (6 bases). Trimming pared 7 bases from V and 12 bases from J, leaving 18 bases between. Per germline, CDR1 SNHLY and CDR2 FYNNEI. The CDR3 has 12 amino acids. CDR3 amino acids: CASTLRTDPDTF. CDR3 DNA: TGTGCCAGCACCTTAAGGACAGACCCTGACACCTTC.

The chain links TRBV7-6 to TRBJ2-1, with TRBD2 matching over 10 bases. Germline CDR1 is SGHVS and CDR2 is FNYEAQ. The CDR3 runs to 14 residues. The junction had 9 bases not matched to a gene; V was cut back by 1 base and J by 15 bases. The CDR3 is CASSLGQETSGRFF. The CDR3 region has the DNA TGTGCCAGCAGCTTAGGCCAGGAGACTAGCGGGCGGTTCTTC.

As regards this clone: The germline gene is not matched at one end of the junction; a read error may be the cause. The chain links TRBV28 to TRBJ1-3; D not resolved. Germline assignment: CDR1 MDHEN and CDR2 SYDVKM. The CDR3 is made up of 12 amino acids. CDR3 sequence: CASSAKDLSGDF. CDR3 DNA: TGTGCCAGCAGTGCCAAGGATTTATCGGGAGATTTT.

The chain links TRBV6-6 to TRBJ1-1, with a tentative D call TRBD1 (6 bases). Per the germline V gene, CDR1 is MNHNY and CDR2 is SVGAGI (reference sequence). V was cut by 0 bases and J by 1 base, with 9 bases left in between. The CDR3 runs 15 residues. The DNA for the CDR3 is TGTGCCAGCAGTTACTCGGGGGCATCGAACACTGAAGCTTTCTTT. As protein: CASSYSGASNTEAFF.

This sequence joins TRBV28 and TRBJ1-2; D possibly corresponds to TRBD1 (5 bases). Trimming pared 5 bases from V and 4 bases from J, leaving 8 bases between. Germline loops: CDR1 MDHEN, CDR2 SYDVKM. The CDR3 extends over 12 amino acids. CDR3 sequence: CASSLGVYGYTF. The CDR3 region has the DNA TGTGCCAGCAGTCTAGGGGTCTATGGCTACACCTTC.

A note on this clone: At one end, the junction sequence differs from germline, possibly due to a read error. The sample holds other DNA sequences that translate to the same CDR3. The chain carries TRBV5-8 and TRBJ1-4, with 9 bases lining up with TRBD1. The CDR3 contains 17 residues. Germline CDR1 is SGHTS and CDR2 is YDEGEE. This CDR3 is CASSQGTGSFWAEKLFF. CDR3 nucleotide sequence: TGCGCCAGCAGTCAAGGGACAGGGTCATTCTGGGCTGAAAAACTGTTTTTT. Drawing the rest from reference TRBV5-8 and TRBJ1-4, the complete variable domain is EAGVTQSPTHLIKTRGQQATLRCSPISGHTSVYWYQQALGLGLQFLLWYDEGEERNRGNFPPRFSGRQFPNYSSELNVNALELEDSALYLCASSQGTGSFWAEKLFFGSGTQLSVL.

This rearrangement joins TRBV6-1 to TRBJ2-5, with 8 bases that match TRBD1. The V segment lost 5 bases and the J segment 6 bases; nucleotides outside the gene matches: 8. Germline-derived CDR1 and CDR2 are MNHNS and SASEGT. The CDR3 runs to 14 residues. In DNA form, the CDR3 reads TGTGCCAGCAGTCGGACAGGGCTATCAAAGACCCAGTACTTC. Its translation: CASSRTGLSKTQYF.

V usage is TRBV6-6 and J usage is TRBJ2-7; the match to TRBD2 covers 7 bases. CDR3 length equals 13 residues. The germline V gene encodes CDR1 MNHNY and CDR2 SVGAGI (reference sequence). V dropped 0 bases and J dropped 5; count of bases not matched to a gene: 1. The CDR3 reads CASSYSSGNEQYF. The DNA of the CDR3 is TGTGCCAGCAGTTACTCAAGCGGGAACGAGCAGTACTTC.

The chain joins TRBV6-6 to TRBJ1-2; D is perhaps TRBD1 (6 bases). The CDR3 is made up of 16 amino acids. CDR1 is MNHNY and CDR2 is SVGAGI in the germline V gene (reference sequence). V dropped 2 bases and J dropped 3 bases, with 16 bases sitting between them. This chain's CDR3 is CASSYPWRGPDYGYTF. CDR3 nucleotide sequence: TGTGCCAGCAGTTACCCCTGGCGGGGGCCGGACTATGGCTACACCTTC.

This clone came up a few times. V usage is TRBV18 and J usage is TRBJ1-6; D gene unclear. The CDR3 consists of 13 residues. Germline V gives CDR1 KGHSH, CDR2 LQKENI. V was trimmed by 6 bases and J by 11 bases, leaving 14 bases between them. The CDR3 spells CASSFTEAPPLHF. CDR3 sequence (DNA): TGTGCCAGCTCCTTCACTGAGGCCCCACCCCTCCACTTT.

The rearrangement joins TRBV9 to TRBJ1-6, with 7 bases that match TRBD1. Germline V CDR1 and CDR2: SGDLS, YYNGEE. V lost 3 bases, J lost 3 bases, and 3 bases stayed unmatched. The CDR3 runs 15 residues. The CDR3 here is CASSDGTVYNSPLHF. The DNA of the CDR3 is TGTGCCAGCAGCGACGGGACAGTCTATAATTCACCCCTCCACTTT.

This clone appeared once. The chain recombines TRBV10-3 with TRBJ2-6; D is possibly TRBD1 (6 bases). V lost 5 bases to trimming and J lost 2 bases, with 10 bases between them. The V gene's germline CDR1 is ENHRY and CDR2 SYGVKD. The CDR3 covers 15 residues. CDR3 region: CAISPGETGANVLTF. The CDR3 coding sequence is TGTGCCATCAGTCCAGGGGAGACTGGGGCCAACGTCCTGACTTTC.

J is TRBJ2-5 and V is TRBV6-5; D call uncertain. The CDR3 has 13 residues. CDR1 is MNHEY, CDR2 SVGAGI, per germline. Between the trimmed V and J ends, which lost 6 bases and 5 bases, there was a span of 13 bases. The CDR3 loop is CASSPGAWETQYF. As DNA, the CDR3 is TGTGCCAGCAGCCCCGGTGCGTGGGAGACCCAGTACTTC.

This clone occurred a few times. The chain carries TRBV9 and TRBJ2-1; D may be TRBD2 (5 bases). Trimming took 2 bases from V and 3 from J, leaving 9 bases between them. CDR1 is SGDLS and CDR2 is YYNGEE in the germline V gene. CDR3 size: 14 residues. The CDR3 nucleotides are TGTGCCAGCAGCGTCGGGGTTCGCTACAATGAGCAGTTCTTC. Protein product: CASSVGVRYNEQFF.

The V call is TRBV9, the J call TRBJ1-1, with no clear D. Deletions cut 3 bases from V and 0 bases from J, with 15 bases between. Germline V gene sequence: CDR1 SGDLS, CDR2 YYNGEE. CDR3 size: 16 residues. The CDR3 is CASSAGNGGMNTEAFF. The CDR3 region has the DNA TGTGCCAGCAGCGCCGGGAACGGTGGGATGAACACTGAAGCTTTCTTT.

Worth noting for this clone: The germline gene is not matched at one end of the junction; a read error may be the cause. The CDR3 nucleotides are TGTTCCAGCAGCTTCGAGGGAAGGAGAGCTTTCTTT. This translates into CSSSFEGRRAFF. The chain joins TRBV7-9 to TRBJ1-1; D uncertain. This CDR3 is 12 amino acids long. Germline lookup yields CDR1 SEHNR and CDR2 FQNEAQ (reference sequence).

This chain joins TRBV29-1 and TRBJ1-3; TRBD1 aligns across 7 bases. CDR1 SQVTM and CDR2 ANQGSEA come from the germline V gene. The V segment lost 7 bases and the J segment 4 bases; nucleotides outside the gene matches: 7. The CDR3 covers 13 residues. The CDR3 region has the DNA TGCAGCGCCGCACAGGGGAGGGGAAACACCATATATTTT. Protein: CSAAQGRGNTIYF.